Below are 28 T cell receptor beta chains sequenced from a single sample in a study of regulatory T cells in long-lasting Graves disease. Noted time point: persistent/refractory GD, antithyroid drugs over 5 years with positive TRAb. PBMCs were the source of the RNA used for TCR sequencing. CDR3-region Arm-PCR and iRepertoire HTBI primers produced the TCR beta libraries. TCRdb used MiXCR to reprocess the multiplex PCR reads, holding one entry per CDR3 protein. This sample carries about 430,000 distinct CDR3 sequences, about 21% of them seen once, and the ten largest clones take roughly an eighth. This specimen was peripheral blood mononuclear cells (PBMCs), taken when the disease was refractory, from a patient treated with antithyroid drugs. The receptors shown here come from a female donor with Graves disease.

The rearrangement links TRBV5-1 to TRBJ1-2, with 10 nucleotides matching TRBD1. The CDR3 has 15 amino acids. Trimming at V came to 4 bases and at J to 4 bases, leaving 7 bases not matched to a gene. Germline V lookup: CDR1 SGHRS, CDR2 YFSETQ. DNA of the CDR3: TGCGCCAGCAGCGGAGGACAGGGGGAGACCTATGGCTACACCTTC. Its protein product is CASSGGQGETYGYTF.

This clonotype has at least ten counts. The chain has TRBV20-1 and TRBJ2-7, with D possibly matching TRBD2 (5 bases). V was pared by 3 bases and J by 3 bases, with 6 bases between. Germline CDR1 reads DFQATT; CDR2 reads SNEGSKA (reference sequence). This CDR3 is 11 amino acids long. CDR3 amino acids: CSAREDYEQYF. The CDR3 nucleotides read TGCAGTGCTAGGGAGGACTACGAGCAGTACTTC.

This clonotype was counted between two and nine times. The V and J genes are TRBV19 and TRBJ2-2, with 9 positions matching TRBD2. The CDR3 is 15 residues long. Germline V CDR1 and CDR2: LNHDA, SQIVND (reference sequence). After removal of 2 bases from V and 5 bases from J, the junction contained 3 bases not matched to a gene. The DNA for the CDR3 is TGTGCCAGTAGTATACCCCTAGCGGGAACCGGGGAGCTGTTTTTT. This gives the protein CASSIPLAGTGELFF.

The chain is built from TRBV2 and TRBJ2-1; D gene ambiguous. Germline V gene sequence: CDR1 SNHLY, CDR2 FYNNEI. The V end lost 6 bases, the J end lost 2 bases, and 8 bases lay between the germline ends. CDR3 length equals 13 residues. The CDR3 sequence is CASSLTTYNEQFF. The CDR3 DNA is TGTGCCAGCAGCTTAACGACCTACAATGAGCAGTTCTTC.

This clonotype was seen many times. This chain joins TRBV7-2 and TRBJ2-5, with D maybe TRBD2 (7 bases). The CDR3 runs 14 residues. Germline V gene sequence: CDR1 SGHTA, CDR2 FQGNSA. V was clipped by 4 bases and J by 4 bases, with 13 bases between them. The CDR3 DNA sequence: TGTGCCAGCAGCTATTCGGGGGGCGGAGAGACCCAGTACTTC. This encodes CASSYSGGGETQYF.

The chain combines TRBV18 with TRBJ1-4; D is undetermined. The CDR3 length is 16 residues. Trimming stripped 5 bases from V and 3 bases from J, with 16 bases between. Per germline, CDR1 KGHSH and CDR2 LQKENI. This CDR3 reads CASSTFPDASNEKLFF. In DNA form, the CDR3 reads TGTGCCAGCTCAACTTTCCCGGACGCTTCTAATGAAAAACTGTTTTTT.

This clonotype was found a few times. The chain combines TRBV9 with TRBJ1-1; D remains ambiguous. The CDR3 contains 13 residues. The V gene lost 0 bases and the J gene lost 4 bases, with 7 bases spanning the gap. The germline gives CDR1 SGDLS, CDR2 YYNGEE. CDR3 coding DNA: TGTGCCAGCAGCGTAGCGGCAGGCACTGAAGCTTTCTTT. Amino acids: CASSVAAGTEAFF.

This clonotype was seen a few times. This chain connects TRBV4-1 to TRBJ1-5; D call uncertain. This CDR3 region has 14 residues. Trimming stripped 8 bases from V and 1 base from J, with 12 bases between. Germline V gene lookup returns CDR1 MGHRA and CDR2 YSYEKL. CDR3 loop: CASAPPGSNQPQHF. The CDR3 DNA reads as TGCGCCAGCGCCCCTCCCGGAAGCAATCAGCCCCAGCATTTT.

With respect to this clonotype: This sequence is one base from a far larger clone and is likely a read error. J is TRBJ2-5 and V is TRBV3-1, with a possible D match to TRBD2 (6 bases). V lost 5 bases and J 4 bases, leaving 17 bases between the germline ends. The CDR3 loop spans 15 amino acids. In germline, CDR1 is LGHDT, CDR2 YNNKEL (reference sequence). The CDR3 region is CASSFSLVGGETQYF. The CDR3 DNA is TGTGCCAGCAGCTTCTCACTAGTGGGAGGAGAGACCCAGTACTTC.

This clonotype was recorded at least ten times. The chain recombines TRBV2 with TRBJ1-1; D not certain. Germline lookup yields CDR1 SNHLY and CDR2 FYNNEI. The CDR3 consists of 14 residues. V was clipped by 4 bases and J by 0 bases, with 9 bases between them. CDR3 sequence reads: CASSVGLMNTEAFF. As DNA, the CDR3 is TGTGCCAGCAGTGTGGGCTTAATGAACACTGAAGCTTTCTTT.

In its sample, this clonotype was seen many times. The chain combines TRBV28 with TRBJ2-7; 7 bases map to TRBD2. The germline V gene has CDR1 MDHEN and CDR2 SYDVKM. Losses at the gene ends were 2 bases for V and 4 bases for J; bases not matched to a gene: 5. The CDR3 loop spans 14 amino acids. In DNA, the CDR3 is TGTGCCAGCAGTTTAGCGGGAGACCTGTACGAGCAGTACTTC. The encoded protein is CASSLAGDLYEQYF. Supplemented by reference TRBV28 and TRBJ2-7, the full variable domain reads DVKVTQSSRYLVKRTGEKVFLECVQDMDHENMFWYRQDPGLGLRLIYFSYDVKMKEKGDIPEGYSVSREKKERFSLILESASTNQTSMYLCASSLAGDLYEQYFGPGTRLTVT.

J is TRBJ2-2 and V is TRBV7-8, with 13 bases identical to TRBD2. The CDR3 extends over 17 amino acids. The germline gives CDR1 SGHVS, CDR2 FQNEAQ. V lost 6 bases, J lost 6 bases, and 10 bases stayed unmatched. CDR3 sequence: CASSLPGLAGWAGELFF. For the CDR3, the DNA is TGTGCCAGCAGTTTACCGGGACTAGCGGGATGGGCCGGGGAGCTGTTTTTT.

This chain uses TRBV11-2 with TRBJ2-7; 10 positions agree with TRBD1. Per the germline V gene, CDR1 is SGHAT and CDR2 is FQNNGV. This CDR3 comprises 15 residues. With V trimmed by 3 bases and J by 2 bases, 4 bases remained unmatched. Written as DNA, the CDR3 is TGTGCCAGCAGCTTTTGGGACAGGGGTACCTACGAGCAGTACTTC. This encodes CASSFWDRGTYEQYF.

This clonotype has a handful of counts. V usage is TRBV10-2 and J usage is TRBJ1-1; 8 nucleotides align to TRBD1. V lost 3 bases to trimming and J lost 1 base; unmatched junction nucleotides: 7. Germline-derived CDR1 and CDR2 are WSHSY and SAAADI. CDR3 length equals 16 residues. CDR3 bases: TGCGCCAGCAGTGAATATCAGACAGGGGCGAACACTGAAGCTTTCTTT. Amino acids: CASSEYQTGANTEAFF.

This clonotype was observed a single time. The chain is built from TRBV6-1 and TRBJ1-4; D unclear. The CDR3 is made up of 13 amino acids. Germline V gene data show CDR1 as MNHNS and CDR2 as SASEGT. V dropped 5 bases and J dropped 8 bases, with 12 bases sitting between them. The CDR3 DNA reads as TGTGCCAGCAGTCTCCTTGAGGGAGAAAAACTGTTTTTT. This encodes CASSLLEGEKLFF.

About this clonotype: This may be a read error, as it is one base from a much larger clone. This sequence joins TRBV20-1 and TRBJ2-7; 11 nucleotides align to TRBD2. This CDR3 has 14 amino acids. Germline assignment: CDR1 DFQATT and CDR2 SNEGSKA (reference sequence). V gave up 1 base and J gave up 5 bases; unmatched junction bases: 4. The CDR3 sequence: CSARAISGRDEQYF. The DNA for the CDR3 is TGCAGTGCTAGAGCCATTAGCGGGAGGGACGAGCAGTACTTC.

The genes are TRBV27 and TRBJ2-4, with TRBD1 as a possible D gene (6 bases). The germline V gene has CDR1 MNHEY and CDR2 SMNVEV (reference sequence). The CDR3 totals 15 residues. V lost 3 bases, J lost 7 bases, and 16 bases lay in between. The CDR3 nucleotides are TGTGCCAGCAGTTTCATCGGACAGCTCTCTAACATTCAGTACTTC. Protein product: CASSFIGQLSNIQYF.

The sample holds many counts of this clonotype. CDR3 region: CASSSRGTGELFF. The CDR3 DNA reads TGTGCCAGCAGCTCCAGGGGGACCGGGGAGCTGTTTTTT. V is TRBV11-2 and J is TRBJ2-2; 7 bases are shared with TRBD1. The germline gives CDR1 SGHAT, CDR2 FQNNGV. The CDR3 sequence is 13 residues long. Losses at the gene ends were 4 bases for V and 5 bases for J; bases not matched to a gene: 1.

This clonotype appeared many times. The chain recombines TRBV2 with TRBJ2-7; the match to TRBD1 covers 7 bases. J gave up 3 bases and V 1 base, and 9 bases lay outside the gene matches. CDR1 and CDR2 from the germline V gene are SNHLY and FYNNEI. The CDR3 extends over 16 amino acids. The CDR3 nucleotides read TGTGCCAGCAGTGAAGGGAATTGGGCAGGGGGCTACGAGCAGTACTTC. Its translation: CASSEGNWAGGYEQYF.

This clonotype was found once. The rearrangement links TRBV2 to TRBJ2-2, with 12 bases matching TRBD2. V lost 1 base and J lost 5; bases outside the gene matches: 5. CDR3 size: 17 residues. Germline loops: CDR1 SNHLY, CDR2 FYNNEI. The CDR3 nucleotides read TGTGCCAGCAGTGAAGGACTAGCGGGAGCTGGGACCGGGGAGCTGTTTTTT. It yields the protein CASSEGLAGAGTGELFF.

This clonotype was seen a handful of times. The chain couples TRBV29-1 to TRBJ2-7, with TRBD1 matching over 9 bases. Germline CDR1 SQVTM, CDR2 ANQGSEA. The CDR3 has 15 amino acids. Trimming cost V 3 bases and J 0 bases; bases outside gene matches: 6. CDR3 region: CSVEDGGQGSYEQYF. Here the CDR3 DNA reads TGCAGCGTTGAGGATGGGGGACAGGGCTCCTACGAGCAGTACTTC.

About this clonotype itself: A read error may be the cause here, since a much bigger clone is one base away. CDR3 nucleotides: TGTGCCAGCAGCTGGGACAGCTACACTGAAGCTTTCTTT. This gives the protein CASSWDSYTEAFF. The V gene is TRBV5-8, the J gene TRBJ1-1; TRBD1 aligns across 7 bases. In germline, CDR1 is SGHTS, CDR2 YDEGEE. Losses at the gene ends were 3 bases for V and 3 bases for J; bases not matched to a gene: 2. This CDR3 has 13 residues. Drawing the rest from reference TRBV5-8 and TRBJ1-1, the complete variable domain is EAGVTQSPTHLIKTRGQQATLRCSPISGHTSVYWYQQALGLGLQFLLWYDEGEERNRGNFPPRFSGRQFPNYSSELNVNALELEDSALYLCASSWDSYTEAFFGQGTRLTVV.

This clonotype was observed many times. The chain recombines TRBV11-2 with TRBJ2-7; either TRBD1 or TRBD2 may supply D (6 bases each). The germline V and J ends were trimmed by 5 bases and 2 bases, with 16 bases remaining between them. The CDR3 runs to 15 residues. Germline assignment: CDR1 SGHAT and CDR2 FQNNGV. CDR3 sequence reads: CASSPGAGIPYEQYF. CDR3 nucleotides: TGTGCCAGCAGCCCGGGGGCAGGGATTCCCTACGAGCAGTACTTC.

Comments on this clonotype: A read error may be the cause here, since a much bigger clone is one base away. The chain couples TRBV6-2 or TRBV6-3 to TRBJ2-7; D gene unclear. Germline assignment: CDR1 MNHEY and CDR2 SVGEGT. CDR3 length equals 13 residues. V was pared by 8 bases and J by 2 bases, with 13 bases between. The CDR3: CASGQRATYEQYF. The DNA of the CDR3 is TGTGCCAGCGGGCAGCGAGCCACCTACGAGCAGTACTTC.

In this sample, this clonotype turned up many times. The CDR3 DNA sequence: TGTGCCAGCAGCTCTCCGGGGGGCAGGCGGTACGAGCAGTACTTC. It is translated as CASSSPGGRRYEQYF. V is TRBV7-2 and J is TRBJ2-7; the D gene is possibly TRBD2 (7 bases). Germline CDR1 is SGHTA and CDR2 is FQGNSA. The ends were cut back, 4 bases at V and 4 bases at J, with 17 bases in the middle. This CDR3 spans 15 amino acids.

The chain carries TRBV4-2 and TRBJ2-5; tentative D call: TRBD1 (6 bases). V dropped 5 bases and J dropped 5 bases, with 18 bases sitting between them. CDR3 length: 15 residues. The germline V gene encodes CDR1 LGHNA and CDR2 YNFKEQ. CDR3 nucleotides: TGTGCCAGCAGCAAGCCGTCACAGGGTCTGGAGACCCAGTACTTC. This gives the protein CASSKPSQGLETQYF.

This clonotype was recorded a few times. This chain uses TRBV5-4 with TRBJ1-4, with D possibly being TRBD1 (6 bases). The germline V gene has CDR1 SGHNT and CDR2 YYREEE (reference sequence). This CDR3 is built from 13 residues. The V and J ends lost 3 bases and 8 bases respectively, with 11 bases between them. The DNA of the CDR3 is TGTGCCAGCAGCTCAAACCAGGGGGAAAAACTGTTTTTT. Amino acids: CASSSNQGEKLFF.

This clonotype showed up many times. The chain carries TRBV7-2 and TRBJ2-2; 7 bases map to TRBD1. V lost 3 bases to trimming and J lost 1 base; unmatched junction nucleotides: 5. CDR3 length equals 16 residues. Germline loops: CDR1 SGHTA, CDR2 FQGNSA. The CDR3 DNA reads as TGTGCCAGCAGCTTGGGACAGCCGTTGAACACCGGGGAGCTGTTTTTT. Amino acid sequence: CASSLGQPLNTGELFF.